This T cell receptor (beta chain) was identified in a study of blood T cell repertoires in COVID-19. Study context: In each case, the material was cDNA or gDNA derived from T cells, B-cell-depleted T cells, or PBMCs.

Seattle patient enrollment occurred during active infection, with longitudinal follow-up thereafter. Assay: immunoSEQ multiplex PCR; the TCRdb copy retains only in-frame clones and omits some. The data hold 150,000 to 200,000 clones, with roughly 84% observed a single time. The CDR3 is 16 amino acids. CDR1 and CDR2 from the germline V gene are MGHDK and SYGVNS. After removal of 4 bases from V and 5 bases from J, the junction contained 10 bases not matched to a gene. The specimen sequenced was peripheral blood. The chain couples TRBV25-1 to TRBJ1-2, with 10 bases that match TRBD1. The sequence derives from a woman between 65 and 79 years old with COVID-19, enrolled during active disease. The CDR3 sequence is CASSANSGTGAYGYTF. DNA of the CDR3: TGTGCCAGCAGTGCCAATTCCGGGACAGGGGCTTATGGCTACACCTTC.